These T cell receptor beta chains were read from a single sample in a study of T cell responses to AZD1222 COVID-19 vaccine. Profiled with immunoSEQ multiplex PCR; TCRdb holds only in-frame clones, not every one. The profile shows about 170,000 clones, more than 80% of them singletons. Sequenced material: peripheral blood, taken on day 0 of AZD1222 vaccination. The receptors stem from an adult in good health. CDR3s leave out the opening cysteine and the closing phenylalanine or tryptophan. Fields, in order: J gene, V gene, CDR3 protein.

j_gene: TRBJ2-7
v_gene: TRBV6-5
CDR3aa: ATRGYEQY

j_gene: TRBJ2-3
v_gene: TRBV7-9
CDR3aa: ASSSRLAGGLSDTQY

j_gene: TRBJ2-4
v_gene: TRBV7-9
CDR3aa: ASSSSAKNIQY

j_gene: TRBJ1-2
v_gene: TRBV6-4
CDR3aa: ASSGTGSYGYT

j_gene: TRBJ2-6
v_gene: TRBV6-5
CDR3aa: ASRLNRPGANVLT

j_gene: TRBJ1-2
v_gene: TRBV5-4
CDR3aa: ASSLVSANYGYT

j_gene: TRBJ2-1
v_gene: TRBV2
CDR3aa: ASSWDRGTYNEQF

j_gene: TRBJ1-5
v_gene: TRBV5-1
CDR3aa: ASSLNPGVSNQPQH

j_gene: TRBJ2-2
v_gene: TRBV4-1
CDR3aa: ASSQDRGSGELF

j_gene: TRBJ2-3
v_gene: TRBV10-3
CDR3aa: AISGLAGGFSSTDTQY

j_gene: TRBJ1-1
v_gene: TRBV5-1
CDR3aa: ASSEGFMNTEAF

j_gene: TRBJ2-7
v_gene: TRBV2
CDR3aa: ASSALGGGPSSYEQY

j_gene: TRBJ1-1
v_gene: TRBV11-2
CDR3aa: ASSLGELAWGVWTEAF

j_gene: TRBJ1-2
v_gene: TRBV6-2/TRBV6-3
CDR3aa: ASSYSSFGDRTYGYT

j_gene: TRBJ2-7
v_gene: TRBV24-1
CDR3aa: ATSDRDRAHEQY

j_gene: TRBJ1-2
v_gene: TRBV5-6
CDR3aa: ASSLDRVYGYT

j_gene: TRBJ1-4
v_gene: TRBV12-3/TRBV12-4
CDR3aa: ASSEVGKLF

j_gene: TRBJ2-5
v_gene: TRBV29-1
CDR3aa: SVSETQY

j_gene: TRBJ1-6
v_gene: TRBV24-1
CDR3aa: ATSDSRGSNSPLH

j_gene: TRBJ1-6
v_gene: TRBV30
CDR3aa: AWSPRGGLFSYNSPLH

j_gene: TRBJ2-7
v_gene: TRBV7-2
CDR3aa: ASSFLPGLAGGSYEQY

j_gene: TRBJ1-1
v_gene: TRBV5-1
CDR3aa: ASSLGSGGAEAF

j_gene: TRBJ2-3
v_gene: TRBV6-5
CDR3aa: ASERDRGTNTQY

j_gene: TRBJ1-2
v_gene: TRBV20-1
CDR3aa: SASKILREGYT

j_gene: TRBJ2-3
v_gene: TRBV18
CDR3aa: ASSTTLDRGTDTQY

j_gene: TRBJ1-2
v_gene: TRBV5-4
CDR3aa: ASRLEQGVYGYT

j_gene: TRBJ1-4
v_gene: TRBV6-5
CDR3aa: ASSTQGSANEKLF

j_gene: TRBJ1-2
v_gene: TRBV29-1
CDR3aa: SVVISGQGGYT

j_gene: TRBJ1-3
v_gene: TRBV27
CDR3aa: ASSSKDKSLSGNTIY

j_gene: TRBJ2-3
v_gene: TRBV5-1
CDR3aa: ASSSQGFSSTDTQY

j_gene: TRBJ2-1
v_gene: TRBV11-3
CDR3aa: ASSPTTGGNEQF

j_gene: TRBJ2-5
v_gene: TRBV7-3
CDR3aa: ASSESRDQETQY

j_gene: TRBJ1-5
v_gene: TRBV6-1
CDR3aa: ASSESGTSQPQH

j_gene: TRBJ1-2
v_gene: TRBV3-1/TRBV3-2
CDR3aa: ASSRDAFYGYT

j_gene: TRBJ1-2
v_gene: TRBV29-1
CDR3aa: SVELGQSGLYGYT

j_gene: TRBJ2-7
v_gene: TRBV5-1
CDR3aa: ASSLAKTSGVHEQY

j_gene: TRBJ1-2
v_gene: TRBV28
CDR3aa: ASSLLDRGSDGYT

j_gene: TRBJ1-1
v_gene: TRBV9
CDR3aa: ASSVEGAPGGRRTEAF

j_gene: TRBJ2-1
v_gene: TRBV27
CDR3aa: ASSTGGGFSYNEQF

j_gene: TRBJ2-5
v_gene: TRBV5-1
CDR3aa: ASSLGLAGVSTQETQY

j_gene: TRBJ2-5
v_gene: TRBV28
CDR3aa: ASSFEGAETQY

j_gene: TRBJ2-1
v_gene: TRBV7-8
CDR3aa: ASSSLPGFSYNEQF

j_gene: TRBJ1-5
v_gene: TRBV5-1
CDR3aa: ASSPGTGEQPQH

j_gene: TRBJ2-5
v_gene: TRBV11-2
CDR3aa: ASSLGLQETQY

j_gene: TRBJ1-5
v_gene: TRBV28
CDR3aa: ASSLYRGSRNQPQH

j_gene: TRBJ2-3
v_gene: TRBV18
CDR3aa: ASSPQGGVVDTQY